Below, 5 T cell receptor beta chains from the same sample are listed, as sequenced in a study of Graves' ophthalmopathy and Graves' hyperthyroidism. The authors amplified TCR beta CDR3 regions, and they did so from RNA transcripts for repertoire sequencing. HTBI-primed first-round RT-PCR preceded second-round multiplex PCR. TCRdb re-called the multiplex PCR reads with MiXCR, one entry per CDR3 protein. This table has roughly 400,000 distinct CDR3 sequences, approximately 16% appearing once. Specimen: peripheral blood. Source of these receptors: a woman under 30 with Graves' ophthalmopathy.

This clonotype appeared many times. The rearrangement links TRBV7-2 to TRBJ1-6, with 9 bases fitting TRBD1. V shed 6 bases, J shed 6 bases, and the junction held 9 bases outside the gene matches. This CDR3 has 16 amino acids. Germline lookup yields CDR1 SGHTA and CDR2 FQGNSA. The DNA for the CDR3 is TGTGCCAGCAGACCGGACAGGGGAGGTCGTAATTCACCCCTCCACTTT. Amino acid sequence: CASRPDRGGRNSPLHF. Drawing the rest from reference TRBV7-2 and TRBJ1-6, the complete variable domain is GAGVSQSPSNKVTEKGKDVELRCDPISGHTALYWYRQSLGQGLEFLIYFQGNSAPDKSGLPSDRFSAERTGGSVSTLTIQRTQQEDSAVYLCASRPDRGGRNSPLHFGNGTRLTVT.

This chain joins TRBV7-2 and TRBJ2-5; 8 bases agree with TRBD2. The CDR3 spans 14 residues. Germline V gene data show CDR1 as SGHTA and CDR2 as FQGNSA. V shed 6 bases, J shed 5 bases, and the junction held 8 bases outside the gene matches. In nucleotides, the CDR3 is TGTGCCAGCAGGCCCACTAGCGGCTCGGAGACCCAGTACTTC. Its protein product is CASRPTSGSETQYF.

This clonotype has ten or more counts. This chain uses TRBV7-8 with TRBJ2-2; possible D gene TRBD2, 5 bases. The germline V and J ends were trimmed by 3 bases and 6 bases, with 17 bases remaining between them. In germline, CDR1 is SGHVS, CDR2 FQNEAQ. There are 16 residues in the CDR3. For the CDR3, the DNA is TGTGCCAGCAGCTTGCTAGCTTCGGGCGTCGCCGGGGAGCTGTTTTTT. Protein product: CASSLLASGVAGELFF.

This clonotype was seen repeatedly, ten times or more. J is TRBJ1-3 and V is TRBV12-5; unclear D gene. The length of the CDR3 is 12 residues. V was clipped by 6 bases and J by 6 bases, with 9 bases between them. Germline V gene data show CDR1 as LGHNT and CDR2 as FRNRAP. CDR3 nucleotide sequence: TGTGCTAGTGGCCCTACACCAAACACCATATATTTT. This encodes CASGPTPNTIYF.

This clonotype has ten or more counts. CDR3 DNA: TGTGCCACCATGGGGTTGGGGAACACTGAAGCTTTCTTT. It codes for CATMGLGNTEAFF. The rearrangement links TRBV27 to TRBJ1-1; D remains ambiguous. Trimming removed 10 bases at V and 1 base at J, with 13 bases between. CDR3 length: 13 amino acids. Germline CDR1 reads MNHEY; CDR2 reads SMNVEV (reference sequence).